The rows below give T cell receptor beta chains drawn from one sample of a study of beta chain features in type 1 diabetes. Sequenced by immunoSEQ multiplex PCR; TCRdb stores in-frame clones only, minus some. The repertoire holds 390,000 or so clones, about 14% seen once, with roughly 0.033% in the top ten. The source material was naive CD4+ T cells from blood. These receptors were collected from a man aged 30 to 39 in good health. Each CDR3 is given with its conserved first and last residue. A D gene is named only where the DNA matches it firmly. Clone sizes are given selectively: once, few, many, or a class where the clone is expanded.

size	D	V	J	CDR3	DNA
NA	NA	TRBV9	TRBJ2-1	CASSAQQRPRYNEQFF	TGTGCCAGCAGCGCACAGCAGCGGCCTCGCTACAATGAGCAGTTCTTC
few	TRBD2	TRBV7-2	TRBJ2-7	CASLASGGYEQYF	TGTGCCAGCTTGGCTAGCGGGGGTTACGAGCAGTACTTC
few	TRBD1	TRBV13	TRBJ2-7	CASSRGTGVGEQYF	TGTGCCAGCAGCCGAGGGACAGGGGTGGGCGAGCAGTACTTC
NA	TRBD1	TRBV25-1	TRBJ1-4	CASSDYSGTGVEKLFF	TGTGCCAGCAGTGACTATTCCGGGACAGGGGTTGAAAAACTGTTTTTT
few	NA	TRBV29-1	TRBJ1-4	CSVIEGNEKLFF	TGCAGCGTTATAGAGGGTAATGAAAAACTGTTTTTT
NA	TRBD2	TRBV7-2	TRBJ2-7	CASSFGTSGGLYEQYF	TGTGCCAGCAGCTTCGGGACTAGCGGGGGGTTGTACGAGCAGTACTTC
few	NA	TRBV7-9	TRBJ1-1	CASSSASGINTEAFF	TGTGCCAGCAGCTCCGCGTCAGGGATCAACACTGAAGCTTTCTTT
NA	NA	TRBV7-9	TRBJ1-1	CASSLVSGSGSARAFF	TGTGCCAGCAGCTTAGTTTCAGGGTCTGGTTCCGCCAGAGCTTTCTTT
few	TRBD1	TRBV25-1	TRBJ2-1	CASSEADRTNEQFF	TGTGCCAGCAGTGAGGCGGACAGGACCAATGAGCAGTTCTTC
few	NA	TRBV7-8	TRBJ2-5	CASSTRTGETQYF	TGTGCCAGCAGCACGCGGACTGGGGAGACCCAGTACTTC
few	NA	TRBV30	TRBJ1-1	CAWRVGTEAFF	TGTGCCTGGAGGGTGGGGACTGAAGCTTTCTTT
NA	NA	TRBV9	TRBJ2-3	CASSRLVGSGTDTQYF	TGTGCCAGCAGCAGACTGGTCGGGTCGGGTACAGATACGCAGTATTTT
NA	TRBD1	TRBV29-1	TRBJ2-3	CSAQTDRGRTDTQYF	TGCAGCGCGCAGACCGACAGGGGGCGAACAGATACGCAGTATTTT
few	NA	TRBV7-9	TRBJ2-1	CASGETHINEQFF	TGTGCCAGCGGCGAGACCCACATCAATGAGCAGTTCTTC
few	TRBD1	TRBV4-3	TRBJ2-3	CASSQVSEWQGVFDTQYF	TGCGCCAGCAGCCAAGTCTCGGAGTGGCAGGGGGTTTTTGATACGCAGTATTTT
NA	NA	TRBV2	TRBJ2-2	CASSGLAIPNTGELFF	TGTGCCAGCAGTGGGCTAGCGATCCCAAACACCGGGGAGCTGTTTTTT
NA	TRBD2	TRBV9	TRBJ2-7	CASSVSGLGTYEQYF	TGTGCCAGCAGCGTTAGCGGGTTGGGGACCTACGAGCAGTACTTC
few	NA	TRBV21-1	TRBJ2-5	CASSPQQNQETQYF	TGTGCCAGCAGCCCGCAACAGAACCAAGAGACCCAGTACTTC
NA	TRBD1	TRBV7-2	TRBJ1-2	CASSRDRANYGYTF	TGTGCCAGCAGCCGGGACAGGGCGAACTATGGCTACACCTTC
NA	NA	TRBV7-2	TRBJ2-3	CASSRDRSSTDTQYF	TGTGCCAGCAGCCGCGACAGGTCTAGCACAGATACGCAGTATTTT
NA	TRBD2	TRBV7-9	TRBJ2-5	CASSLALAGGGETQYF	TGTGCCAGCAGCTTAGCCCTAGCGGGAGGCGGAGAGACCCAGTACTTC
NA	NA	TRBV19	TRBJ2-1	CASSIADSGQFF	TGTGCCAGTAGTATAGCAGACTCCGGGCAGTTCTTC
few	TRBD1	TRBV29-1	TRBJ2-3	CSVARGQGASDTQYF	TGCAGCGTTGCTAGGGGACAGGGGGCGTCAGATACGCAGTATTTT
NA	TRBD1	TRBV14	TRBJ2-1	CASTIAGGASNEQFF	TGTGCCAGCACAATCGCAGGGGGCGCGTCCAATGAGCAGTTCTTC
once	NA	TRBV15	TRBJ1-2	CATSRDGSYGYTF	TGTGCCACCAGCAGGGACGGATCCTATGGCTACACCTTC
NA	NA	TRBV28	TRBJ2-3	CASSLGSTDTQYF	TGTGCCAGCAGCCTAGGGAGCACAGATACGCAGTATTTT
few	NA	TRBV6-1	TRBJ2-3	CASSEVSGRTDTQYF	TGTGCCAGCAGCGAGGTCTCGGGGCGCACAGATACGCAGTATTTT
NA	TRBD1	TRBV12-5	TRBJ2-5	CASEGTGIQETQYF	TGTGCTAGTGAGGGGACAGGGATACAAGAGACCCAGTACTTC
few	NA	TRBV6-5	TRBJ1-1	CASSYHTGSRLAEAFF	TGTGCCAGCAGTTACCATACCGGTTCCCGTTTGGCTGAAGCTTTCTTT
few	NA	TRBV4-3	TRBJ2-7	CASSQDVSSARIYEQYF	TGCGCCAGCAGCCAAGATGTCAGCTCGGCGCGGATCTACGAGCAGTACTTC
few	NA	TRBV13	TRBJ2-3	CASSLQGTSTDTQYF	TGTGCCAGCAGCCTACAGGGAACTAGCACAGATACGCAGTATTTT
few	NA	TRBV6-5	TRBJ2-3	CASSYSRSPTQYF	TGTGCCAGCAGTTACTCGCGTTCACCTACGCAGTATTTT
NA	NA	TRBV5-6	TRBJ1-2	CASSFRGQPDYGYTF	TGTGCCAGCAGCTTCCGCGGACAGCCAGACTATGGCTACACCTTC
few	NA	TRBV30	TRBJ2-1	CAWSVNYWAPRRDEQFF	TGTGCCTGGAGTGTAAATTATTGGGCTCCCCGACGCGATGAGCAGTTCTTC
NA	NA	TRBV5-1	TRBJ2-5	CASSLAGLQETQYF	TGCGCCAGCAGCTTAGCGGGTCTCCAAGAGACCCAGTACTTC
few	TRBD2	TRBV5-1	TRBJ2-1	CASSLTAGVSNEQFF	TGCGCCAGCAGCTTGACAGCGGGAGTTAGCAATGAGCAGTTCTTC
few	NA	TRBV18	TRBJ1-1	CASSPVRNTEAFF	TGTGCCAGCTCACCAGTGAGGAACACTGAAGCTTTCTTT
once	NA	TRBV6-5	TRBJ2-2	CASSLGRLNTGELFF	TGTGCCAGCAGTCTGGGCCGCTTGAACACCGGGGAGCTGTTTTTT
few	NA	TRBV14	TRBJ2-7	CASGGTGGSYEQYF	TGTGCCAGCGGTGGTACCGGGGGCTCCTACGAGCAGTACTTC
few	TRBD1	TRBV15	TRBJ2-3	CATSYHGQGAITDTQYF	TGTGCCACCAGCTACCACGGACAGGGCGCCATCACAGATACGCAGTATTTT
few	TRBD2	TRBV4-3	TRBJ2-5	CASNGTSGGLRYF	TGCGCCAGCAACGGGACTAGCGGGGGATTACGGTACTTC
once	NA	TRBV30	TRBJ1-5	CAWSVRDNSNQPQHF	TGTGCCTGGAGTGTACGTGACAATAGCAATCAGCCCCAGCATTTT
few	NA	TRBV5-1	TRBJ2-5	CASSARQIQETQYF	TGCGCCAGCAGCGCGAGACAGATCCAAGAGACCCAGTACTTC
NA	TRBD2	TRBV14	TRBJ2-1	CASSQPTSGGLGNEQFF	TGTGCCAGCAGCCAGCCCACTAGCGGGGGCTTGGGGAATGAGCAGTTCTTC
NA	TRBD1	TRBV28	TRBJ2-7	CASSPLGQGYEQYF	TGTGCCAGCAGTCCATTAGGACAGGGGTACGAGCAGTACTTC
few	NA	TRBV4-2	TRBJ1-2	CASSQDLSGDYGYTF	TGTGCCAGCAGCCAAGATCTGTCAGGGGACTATGGCTACACCTTC
few	NA	TRBV2	TRBJ1-4	CASSEQNEKLFF	TGTGCCAGCAGTGAACAGAATGAAAAACTGTTTTTT
few	NA	TRBV4-3	TRBJ1-2	CASSQDGGLGYTF	TGCGCCAGCAGCCAAGATGGCGGCCTTGGCTACACCTTC
once	TRBD2	TRBV7-9	TRBJ2-7	CASSPVLSGTYEQYF	TGTGCCAGCAGCCCCGTGTTGAGCGGGACCTACGAGCAGTACTTC
few	NA	TRBV11-3	TRBJ2-1	CASSLSFSSYNEQFF	TGTGCCAGCAGCTTAAGTTTTTCGTCCTACAATGAGCAGTTCTTC